A single sample gave rise to the 27 T cell receptor beta chains below, sequenced in a study of beta chain features in type 1 diabetes. Study findings and constraints: In all four CD4+ subsets, TCRB CDR3 length was significantly, moderately reduced in type 1 diabetes.

Expressed TCRB transcripts were sequenced, since all the RNA that had been isolated was reverse transcribed. The table came from immunoSEQ multiplex PCR; TCRdb's copy has only in-frame clones and leaves some out. Of about 260,000 clones listed, approximately 24% are singletons. No antigen is known for these receptors. The material sequenced was naive CD4+ T cells from blood. All receptors derive from a woman in her 30s with type 1 diabetes.

The chain joins TRBV4-1 to TRBJ1-5, with 8 bases matching TRBD1. The CDR3 totals 15 residues. J was trimmed by 5 bases and V by 2 bases; bases with no gene match: 5. CDR1 is MGHRA and CDR2 is YSYEKL in the germline V gene. The CDR3 sequence is CASSQPDRAYQPQHF. Here the CDR3 DNA reads TGCGCCAGCAGCCAACCGGACAGGGCCTATCAGCCCCAGCATTTT.

This clone was detected a few times. V gene TRBV5-1 combines with J gene TRBJ1-1; TRBD1 aligns across 11 bases. V was pared by 4 bases and J by 5 bases, with 4 bases of the junction left unmatched. This CDR3 contains 14 residues. The germline V gene encodes CDR1 SGHRS and CDR2 YFSETQ. The CDR3 protein is CASSPDRGHTEAFF. Here the CDR3 DNA reads TGCGCCAGCAGCCCGGACAGGGGGCATACTGAAGCTTTCTTT.

The chain couples TRBV4-2 to TRBJ1-1, with TRBD1 identical over 7 bases. The CDR3 consists of 16 residues. V lost 0 bases and J lost 6; bases outside the gene matches: 10. Germline CDR1 LGHNA, CDR2 YNFKEQ. CDR3 in amino acids: CASSQEGRGRGSEAFF. The CDR3 DNA follows: TGTGCCAGCAGCCAAGAGGGTAGGGGGCGCGGATCTGAAGCTTTCTTT.

The V and J genes are TRBV15 and TRBJ2-5; 12 bases agree with TRBD1. After removal of 3 bases from V and 4 bases from J, the junction contained 12 bases not matched to a gene. This CDR3 spans 18 amino acids. Germline V lookup: CDR1 LNHNV, CDR2 YYDKDF (reference sequence). CDR3 nucleotide sequence: TGTGCCACCAGCAGTCCGCGGGGACCGGGACAGGGGGCAGAGACCCAGTACTTC. Amino acids: CATSSPRGPGQGAETQYF. Variable domain in full (rest from reference TRBV15 and TRBJ2-5): DAMVIQNPRYQVTQFGKPVTLSCSQTLNHNVMYWYQQKSSQAPKLLFHYYDKDFNNEADTPDNFQSRRPNTSFCFLDIRSPGLGDTAMYLCATSSPRGPGQGAETQYFGPGTRLLVL.

This clone has just a few counts. The chain uses TRBV9 and TRBJ2-5; D is uncertain. CDR3 length: 13 amino acids. Germline V CDR1 and CDR2: SGDLS, YYNGEE. Trimming cost V 0 bases and J 6 bases, with 9 bases left between them. The CDR3 nucleotides are TGTGCCAGCAGCGTAGCTGGAGTGAAGACCCAGTACTTC. It yields the protein CASSVAGVKTQYF.

This clone was seen a few times. The rearrangement links TRBV7-3 to TRBJ2-3; 7 nucleotides align to TRBD2. Per the germline V gene, CDR1 is SGHTA and CDR2 is FQGTGA. The V gene end was trimmed by 1 base and the J gene end by 1 base; junction bases not matched to a gene: 2. This CDR3 comprises 15 residues. The CDR3 DNA reads TGTGCCAGCAGCTTAAACCTAGCGGGCACAGATACGCAGTATTTT. This sequence encodes CASSLNLAGTDTQYF.

The chain joins TRBV18 to TRBJ2-4; weak D call: TRBD1 (6 bases). There are 14 residues in the CDR3. V was trimmed by 8 bases and J by 11 bases, leaving 22 bases between them. The germline gives CDR1 KGHSH, CDR2 LQKENI. CDR3 sequence reads: CASRAANRDAVQYF. CDR3 sequence (DNA): TGTGCCAGCCGGGCTGCAAACAGGGACGCTGTTCAGTACTTC.

V usage is TRBV30 and J usage is TRBJ1-4; tentatively, D is TRBD1 (6 bases). The CDR3 runs to 14 residues. Per germline, CDR1 GTSNPN and CDR2 SVGIG (reference sequence). The germline V and J ends were trimmed by 5 bases and 5 bases, with 15 bases remaining between them. CDR3 residues: CAWQDSVLNEKLFF. The CDR3 coding sequence is TGTGCCTGGCAGGACAGCGTTCTCAATGAAAAACTGTTTTTT. Full variable domain (missing parts from reference TRBV30 and TRBJ1-4): SQTIHQWPATLVQPVGSPLSLECTVEGTSNPNLYWYRQAAGRGLQLLFYSVGIGQISSEVPQNLSASRPQDRQFILSSKKLLLSDSGFYLCAWQDSVLNEKLFFGSGTQLSVL.

The rearrangement uses TRBV30 and TRBJ1-2, with 12 bases aligning to TRBD1. Germline V gives CDR1 GTSNPN, CDR2 SVGIG (reference sequence). The CDR3 spans 14 residues. Trimming cost V 4 bases and J 8 bases; bases outside gene matches: 8. Here the CDR3 reads CAWNLGQGARGYTF. Written as DNA, the CDR3 is TGTGCCTGGAATTTGGGACAGGGGGCGAGGGGCTACACCTTC.

There are a few counts of this clone. V and J are TRBV9 and TRBJ2-5; D possibly corresponds to TRBD2 (6 bases). There are 14 residues in the CDR3. V was shortened by 4 bases and J by 2 bases, with 12 bases between the two germline ends. The germline gives CDR1 SGDLS, CDR2 YYNGEE. CDR3 protein: CASSPTREQETQYF. CDR3 coding DNA: TGTGCCAGCAGCCCTACCCGGGAGCAAGAGACCCAGTACTTC. The variable domain in full, completed from reference TRBV9 and TRBJ2-5, reads DSGVTQTPKHLITATGQRVTLRCSPRSGDLSVYWYQQSLDQGLQFLIQYYNGEERAKGNILERFSAQQFPDLHSELNLSSLELGDSALYFCASSPTREQETQYFGPGTRLLVL.

The chain recombines TRBV29-1 with TRBJ1-1, with 7 bases matching TRBD1. The CDR3 covers 13 residues. Losses at the gene ends were 4 bases for V and 11 bases for J; bases not matched to a gene: 13. CDR1 SQVTM and CDR2 ANQGSEA come from the germline V gene. CDR3 sequence reads: CSVVPNRGGGAFF. CDR3 nucleotide sequence: TGCAGCGTTGTCCCTAACAGGGGAGGTGGGGCTTTCTTT.

This clone was recorded a few times. The genes are TRBV7-9 and TRBJ2-7; TRBD2 matches at 7 bases. CDR3 length: 16 amino acids. Germline trimming cut 8 bases from V and 5 bases from J; bases unmatched to any gene: 18. Germline V lookup: CDR1 SEHNR, CDR2 FQNEAQ (reference sequence). DNA for the CDR3: TGTGCCAGCCGTGAGTGGGGGGGAGAGCCACCTCACGAGCAGTACTTC. Its translation: CASREWGGEPPHEQYF.

In its sample, this clone was seen a few times. The chain is built from TRBV28 and TRBJ2-1; the match to TRBD2 covers 7 bases. The CDR3 consists of 13 residues. Germline V gives CDR1 MDHEN, CDR2 SYDVKM. V lost 5 bases, J lost 9 bases, and 7 bases stayed unmatched. CDR3 residues: CASSPYGRAEQFF. The CDR3 DNA is TGTGCCAGCAGTCCGTATGGGAGGGCTGAGCAGTTCTTC.

This sequence joins TRBV19 and TRBJ2-3; the match to TRBD2 covers 15 bases. V shed 10 bases, J shed 4 bases, and the junction held 9 bases outside the gene matches. Germline V lookup: CDR1 LNHDA, CDR2 SQIVND (reference sequence). The CDR3 runs to 16 residues. The CDR3, as DNA: TGTGCCACCCATTCTGGACTAGCGGGAGGGGCAGATACGCAGTATTTT. Its translation: CATHSGLAGGADTQYF.

In nucleotides, the CDR3 is TGTGCCTGGACCCCAAGGGGCGTGCAGTTCTTC. Translation gives CAWTPRGVQFF. J is TRBJ2-1 and V is TRBV30; a weak D match, TRBD1 (5 bases). The germline V gene has CDR1 GTSNPN and CDR2 SVGIG (reference sequence). The V and J ends lost 4 bases and 12 bases respectively, with 13 bases between them. The CDR3 sequence is 11 residues long.

This clone came up once. The chain employs TRBV9 and TRBJ1-1, with D possibly TRBD1 on 6 matching bases. The CDR3 totals 15 residues. Germline loops: CDR1 SGDLS, CDR2 YYNGEE. Trimming cost V 0 bases and J 1 base, with 10 bases left between them. DNA of the CDR3: TGTGCCAGCAGCGTAGCTCAGGGGTGGAACACTGAAGCTTTCTTT. Translation: CASSVAQGWNTEAFF.

The chain carries TRBV29-1 and TRBJ2-1; 7 bases align to TRBD2. The CDR3 is 14 residues long. Germline V gene sequence: CDR1 SQVTM, CDR2 ANQGSEA. Unmatched junction bases numbered 3, after V lost 4 bases and J lost 0 bases. CDR3: CSVGGRASYNEQFF. CDR3 coding DNA: TGCAGCGTTGGAGGGAGGGCCTCCTACAATGAGCAGTTCTTC.

This clone was seen more than once but under ten times. The chain links TRBV7-9 to TRBJ2-7; 7 bases are shared with TRBD2. CDR1 SEHNR and CDR2 FQNEAQ come from the germline V gene (reference sequence). V shed 3 bases and J 2 bases; nucleotides not matched to a gene: 4. The CDR3 spans 14 residues. The CDR3 nucleotides are TGTGCCAGCAGCTTCCCAGGACTAGCCTACGAGCAGTACTTC. Protein: CASSFPGLAYEQYF.

Concerning this clone itself: Other nucleotide sequences from this sample produce the same CDR3. V and J are TRBV7-9 and TRBJ1-2; D is uncertain. Trimming took 3 bases from V and 0 from J, leaving 5 bases between them. Per germline, CDR1 SEHNR and CDR2 FQNEAQ (reference sequence). The CDR3 is made up of 13 amino acids. The CDR3 DNA follows: TGTGCCAGCAGCTTCGGAGCTAACTATGGCTACACCTTC. Encoded protein: CASSFGANYGYTF.

The chain combines TRBV7-9 with TRBJ2-2; D might be TRBD2 (6 bases). V was clipped by 6 bases and J by 5 bases, with 13 bases between them. The CDR3 loop spans 14 amino acids. CDR1 and CDR2 (germline): SEHNR, FQNEAQ (reference sequence). This CDR3 reads CASRRGSRTGELFF. The DNA of the CDR3 is TGTGCCAGCAGACGGGGGAGTAGGACCGGGGAGCTGTTTTTT. The full variable domain, its missing parts supplied by reference TRBV7-9 and TRBJ2-2, is DTGVSQNPRHKITKRGQNVTFRCDPISEHNRLYWYRQTLGQGPEFLTYFQNEAQLEKSRLLSDRFSAERPKGSFSTLEIQRTEQGDSAMYLCASRRGSRTGELFFGEGSRLTVL.

The rearrangement uses TRBV27 and TRBJ1-2, with 10 bases matching TRBD1. The CDR3 is made up of 13 amino acids. Looked up from germline, CDR1 is MNHEY and CDR2 is SMNVEV (reference sequence). V lost 5 bases to trimming and J lost 7 bases; unmatched junction nucleotides: 4. CDR3 amino acids: CASSQTGGFGYTF. The CDR3 nucleotides read TGTGCCAGCAGTCAGACAGGGGGCTTTGGCTACACCTTC.

This clone came up once. V usage is TRBV7-3 and J usage is TRBJ2-7; 9 bases agree with TRBD2. The CDR3 is made up of 15 amino acids. Trimming took 4 bases from V and 4 from J; bases not matched to a gene: 8. Per the germline V gene, CDR1 is SGHTA and CDR2 is FQGTGA. The CDR3 DNA reads TGTGCCAGCAGCTCGACCGGGACTAGCCTTTACGAGCAGTACTTC. Translating it yields CASSSTGTSLYEQYF.

This sequence joins TRBV4-2 and TRBJ2-1; no reliable D call. This CDR3 has 14 residues. V lost 0 bases and J lost 4, with 7 bases in between. In germline, CDR1 is LGHNA, CDR2 YNFKEQ. The CDR3 DNA reads as TGTGCCAGCAGCCAAGAGTCCCTTTACAATGAGCAGTTCTTC. Translated: CASSQESLYNEQFF.

The V and J genes are TRBV30 and TRBJ1-2, with 10 bases that match TRBD1. Losses at the gene ends were 1 base for V and 8 bases for J; bases not matched to a gene: 4. Germline-derived CDR1 and CDR2 are GTSNPN and SVGIG (reference sequence). The CDR3 contains 13 residues. CDR3 amino acids: CAWSGGQGQGYTF. The CDR3 nucleotides read TGTGCCTGGAGTGGGGGACAGGGGCAGGGCTACACCTTC.

The rearrangement links TRBV5-1 to TRBJ2-3; 8 bases agree with TRBD2. Germline V lookup: CDR1 SGHRS, CDR2 YFSETQ. The CDR3 is 14 amino acids. J lost 6 bases, V lost 3 bases, and 6 bases had no gene match. DNA of the CDR3: TGCGCCAGCAGCTCAAGCGGGAGTGGGGATACGCAGTATTTT. Protein sequence: CASSSSGSGDTQYF.

In this sample, this clone turned up a few times. The chain combines TRBV29-1 with TRBJ2-1, with 11 nucleotides matching TRBD2. Losses at the gene ends were 6 bases for V and 2 bases for J; bases not matched to a gene: 6. Per the germline V gene, CDR1 is SQVTM and CDR2 is ANQGSEA. The CDR3 consists of 15 residues. The CDR3 loop reads CSVGLAGGPYNEQFF. The DNA for the CDR3 is TGCAGCGTCGGATTAGCGGGAGGGCCCTACAATGAGCAGTTCTTC.

The chain combines TRBV15 with TRBJ2-3, with TRBD2 as a possible D gene (5 bases). Trimming left V 3 bases short and J 4 bases short, with 14 bases between. Germline V gene data show CDR1 as LNHNV and CDR2 as YYDKDF (reference sequence). The CDR3 length is 15 residues. The CDR3 reads CATSRDPTGADTQYF. In DNA form, the CDR3 reads TGTGCCACCAGCAGGGACCCTACCGGGGCAGATACGCAGTATTTT.